What follows describes a single T cell receptor beta chain. Antigen specificity is unknown. The V and J ends lost 5 bases and 6 bases respectively, with 15 bases between them. Per germline, CDR1 SGHNT and CDR2 YYREEE (reference sequence). The CDR3 runs to 14 residues. The data belong to a study of lymphopenia after photon versus proton radiotherapy. Study-wide results and caveats: Photon-treated patients lost naive T cells and TCR diversity; proton-treated stayed stable. After the lymphocyte nadir, photon-treated repertoires showed oligoclonal expansion, especially of CD8+ Temra cells. Larger post-nadir TCR diversity loss correlated inversely with survival in deceased patients.

TCRdb keeps only in-frame clones here, not all; method: immunoSEQ multiplex PCR. Of 150,000 or so clones in the sample, approximately 91% were seen once. This sequence was found in a man between 45 and 60 years old with gastric cancer. The source material was peripheral blood, sampled from a patient treated with photon-based radiotherapy. V usage is TRBV5-4 and J usage is TRBJ2-1, with a tentative D call TRBD2 (7 bases). CDR3 region: CASRPGEGSNEQFF. CDR3 DNA: TGTGCCAGCAGACCAGGGGAGGGAAGCAATGAGCAGTTCTTC.